The entry below describes one T cell receptor beta chain. Its specificity is not known. These data belong to a study of T cell responses to AZD1222 COVID-19 vaccine. Study-level points and caveats: Sampling that yielded the repertoires occurred only after the peak T cell response.

Profiling relied on immunoSEQ multiplex PCR, and the TCRdb table lists in-frame clones only, not all of them. Here the sample spans tens of thousands of clones, about 90% being singletons. This specimen was peripheral blood, taken 28 days after the second dose of the MenACWY control vaccine. This receptor was taken from an adult who received the MenACWY meningococcal vaccine as a control.

CDR3 amino acids: CASSIGGFRPGELFF. The CDR3 DNA is TGTGCCAGCAGTATCGGGGGGTTTCGGCCCGGGGAGCTGTTTTTT. The gene calls are TRBV6-5 and TRBJ2-2; 7 bases align to TRBD2. The CDR3 is 15 residues long. Germline V CDR1 and CDR2: MNHEY, SVGAGI. J gave up 6 bases and V 5 bases, and 9 bases lay outside the gene matches.